This T cell receptor beta chain came from a study of blood T cell repertoires in COVID-19. This table comes from immunoSEQ multiplex PCR, and its TCRdb copy is limited to in-frame clones, with some not included. The sample lists 250,000 to 300,000 clones; approximately 89% were seen once. This TCR came from a woman aged 25 to 39 with COVID-19, enrolled during active disease. The sequenced sample was peripheral blood.

In DNA form, the CDR3 reads TGTGCCAGCAGTTTACAGGGGAAGAACACTGAAGCTTTCTTT. This sequence encodes CASSLQGKNTEAFF. The chain carries TRBV27 and TRBJ1-1; possibly TRBD1 for D (6 bases). Germline CDR1 is MNHEY and CDR2 is SMNVEV (reference sequence). CDR3 length equals 14 residues. The germline V and J ends were trimmed by 2 bases and 1 base, with 8 bases remaining between them.